A selection of T cell receptor beta chains follows, all from one sample in a study of T cell changes during pregnancy in multiple sclerosis. Assay: immunoSEQ multiplex PCR; the TCRdb copy retains only in-frame clones and omits some. The table has 54,000 or so clones, 85% to 95% seen once; the top ten hold roughly 0.35%. The source material was CD4+ T cells from peripheral blood mononuclear cells, sampled before pregnancy. These receptors came from a female donor with multiple sclerosis, enrolled in a pregnancy study. The CDR3 runs from the conserved cysteine through the conserved F or W. The D gene is left open where the match is weak. A row's size may be missing; if present it is once, few, many or a size class.

cdr3_length | d_call | j_call | clone_size | v_call | cdr3_nt | cdr3_aa
16 | TRBD2 | TRBJ2-7 | NA | TRBV7-6 | TGTGCCAGCAGCGCAGGCACTAGCGGGCGAGCCTACGAGCAGTACTTC | CASSAGTSGRAYEQYF
12 | NA | TRBJ1-5 | NA | TRBV6-1 | TGTGCCAGCAGGGACAGTGCTAAGCCCCAGCATTTT | CASRDSAKPQHF
13 | NA | TRBJ2-1 | NA | TRBV28 | TGTGCCAGCCAGGGACTCCCTAGGAATGAGCAGTTCTTC | CASQGLPRNEQFF
15 | TRBD1 | TRBJ2-7 | NA | TRBV28 | TGTGCCAGCAGTTTTTTAAGGGGGCCGACCAACGAGCAGTACTTC | CASSFLRGPTNEQYF
14 | NA | TRBJ1-1 | NA | TRBV6-6 | TGTGCCAGCAAGGGGGGGGGTCTGAACACTGAAGCTTTCTTT | CASKGGGLNTEAFF
15 | TRBD2 | TRBJ2-3 | NA | TRBV6-6 | TGTGCCAGCAGTTACCCTAGCGGGAGTACAGATACGCAGTATTTT | CASSYPSGSTDTQYF
14 | TRBD2 | TRBJ2-7 | NA | TRBV6-6 | TGTGCCACCACCGGGACTAGTCTCTCCTACGAGCAGTACTTC | CATTGTSLSYEQYF
15 | NA | TRBJ1-4 | NA | TRBV4-1 | TGCGCCAGCAGCCAGGGACTTCTCTCGAGTGAAAAACTGTTTTTT | CASSQGLLSSEKLFF
14 | NA | TRBJ2-2 | NA | TRBV9 | TGTGCCAGCAGCGTGGCGGTGAACACCGGGGAGCTGTTTTTT | CASSVAVNTGELFF
15 | TRBD2 | TRBJ2-1 | NA | TRBV19 | TGTGCCAGTAGTCCGGCGGGAGTGGTCTACAATGAGCAGTTCTTC | CASSPAGVVYNEQFF
12 | NA | TRBJ1-1 | once | TRBV7-2 | TGTGCCAGCAGCTGGTCAGGGTCTGAAGCTTTCTTT | CASSWSGSEAFF
16 | NA | TRBJ1-1 | NA | TRBV5-1 | TGCGCCAGCAGCTTGAATTCAGGGTCTTTGATCACTGAAGCTTTCTTT | CASSLNSGSLITEAFF
15 | TRBD1 | TRBJ2-2 | NA | TRBV5-5 | TGTGCCAGCAGCTCGGGACAGGGCTACACCGGGGAGCTGTTTTTT | CASSSGQGYTGELFF
13 | TRBD1 | TRBJ2-5 | once | TRBV7-3 | TGTGCCAGCAGCACAGGGGGCACAGAGACCCAGTACTTC | CASSTGGTETQYF
15 | TRBD1 | TRBJ1-1 | once | TRBV7-3 | TGTGCCAGCAGCTTCACCGGGACAGCGAACACTGAAGCTTTCTTT | CASSFTGTANTEAFF
14 | NA | TRBJ2-7 | few | TRBV11-1 | TGTGCCAGCAGCCGATCTTGGGACAACTACGAGCAGTACTTC | CASSRSWDNYEQYF
13 | TRBD2 | TRBJ2-2 | NA | TRBV5-4 | TGTGCCAGCGGGGGGAGGGAAGGAGGGGAGCTGTTTTTT | CASGGREGGELFF
13 | TRBD2 | TRBJ2-7 | NA | TRBV19 | TGTGCCAGTAGTGCAAGGACTAGCTACGAGCAGTACTTC | CASSARTSYEQYF
14 | NA | TRBJ1-3 | NA | TRBV19 | TGTGCCAGTAGTATAAACTCGCCGGTGGACACCATATATTTT | CASSINSPVDTIYF
13 | TRBD2 | TRBJ2-1 | NA | TRBV28 | TGTGCCAGCAGAGCGGGAGTGGACTATGAGCAGTTCTTC | CASRAGVDYEQFF
13 | TRBD1 | TRBJ1-1 | NA | TRBV19 | TGTGCCAGTAGTCCCCCGGGACAGACTGAAGCTTTCTTT | CASSPPGQTEAFF
17 | NA | TRBJ2-7 | NA | TRBV11-3 | TGTGCCAGCAGCTTAGGATCTAGCGTGGGGAGAGGGTACGAGCAGTACTTC | CASSLGSSVGRGYEQYF
16 | TRBD1 | TRBJ2-2 | NA | TRBV9 | TGTGCCAGACCACTCCGAGGACAGGAAAACACCGGGGAGCTGTTTTTT | CARPLRGQENTGELFF
19 | TRBD2 | TRBJ2-1 | NA | TRBV18 | TGTGCCAGCTCACCACAGGGCATAATCGTCGGCGGGAGAGGAAATGAGCAGTTCTTC | CASSPQGIIVGGRGNEQFF